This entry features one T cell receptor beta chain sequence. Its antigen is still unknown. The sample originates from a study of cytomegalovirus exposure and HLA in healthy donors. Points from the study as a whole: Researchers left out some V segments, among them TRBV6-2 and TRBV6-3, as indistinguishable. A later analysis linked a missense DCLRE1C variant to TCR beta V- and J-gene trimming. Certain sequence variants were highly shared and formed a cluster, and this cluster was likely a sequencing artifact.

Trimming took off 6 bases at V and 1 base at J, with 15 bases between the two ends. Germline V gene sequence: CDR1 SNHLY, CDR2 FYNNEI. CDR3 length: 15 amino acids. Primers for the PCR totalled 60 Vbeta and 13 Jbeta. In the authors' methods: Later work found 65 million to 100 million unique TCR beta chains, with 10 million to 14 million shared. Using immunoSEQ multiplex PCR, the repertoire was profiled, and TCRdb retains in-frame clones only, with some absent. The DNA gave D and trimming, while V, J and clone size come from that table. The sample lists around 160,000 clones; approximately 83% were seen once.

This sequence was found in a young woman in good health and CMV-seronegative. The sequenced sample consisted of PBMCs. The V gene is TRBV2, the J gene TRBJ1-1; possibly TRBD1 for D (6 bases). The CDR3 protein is CASSVKWGRNTEAFF. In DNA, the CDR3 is TGTGCCAGCAGCGTAAAGTGGGGGCGGAACACTGAAGCTTTCTTT.